The next 17 T cell receptor beta chains were all read from a single sample in a study of blood T cell repertoires in COVID-19. Libraries were prepared by immunoSEQ multiplex PCR; TCRdb keeps only in-frame clonotypes and omits some of them. The table lists around 300,000 clones, 85% to 90% of them singletons. The sequenced material came from peripheral blood. The receptors derive from a woman between 45 and 60 years old with COVID-19, enrolled during active disease.

The J gene is TRBJ2-2, the V gene TRBV7-2; unclear D gene. V was shortened by 3 bases and J by 1 base, with 6 bases between the two germline ends. CDR3 length: 14 amino acids. Per the germline V gene, CDR1 is SGHTA and CDR2 is FQGNSA. CDR3 DNA sequence: TGTGCCAGCAGCTTCTCCGGGAACACCGGGGAGCTGTTTTTT. Amino acids: CASSFSGNTGELFF.

The chain joins TRBV27 to TRBJ1-4, with no clear D. V was cut by 6 bases and J by 2 bases, with 13 bases left in between. The CDR3 covers 15 residues. Germline V CDR1 and CDR2: MNHEY, SMNVEV (reference sequence). The CDR3 nucleotides are TGTGCCAGCAGCGCAATCAGGTTGACTAATGAAAAACTGTTTTTT. Amino acids: CASSAIRLTNEKLFF.

The chain is built from TRBV5-1 and TRBJ2-5, with D possibly matching TRBD1 (6 bases). The V and J ends lost 4 bases and 1 base respectively, with 8 bases between them. The germline V gene has CDR1 SGHRS and CDR2 YFSETQ. The CDR3 spans 13 residues. The CDR3 DNA follows: TGCGCCAGCAGCCCACAGGGCCAAGAGACCCAGTACTTC. Translation gives CASSPQGQETQYF.

The chain is built from TRBV19 and TRBJ1-5, with TRBD1 identical over 8 bases. V dropped 3 bases and J dropped 0; count of bases not matched to a gene: 7. Per germline, CDR1 LNHDA and CDR2 SQIVND (reference sequence). The CDR3 totals 17 residues. In DNA, the CDR3 is TGTGCCAGTAGTATTCGGCAGGGGGCGTATAGCAATCAGCCCCAGCATTTT. Its protein product is CASSIRQGAYSNQPQHF.

The chain links TRBV19 to TRBJ1-5, with a weak D call TRBD1 (5 bases). Per the germline V gene, CDR1 is LNHDA and CDR2 is SQIVND (reference sequence). V gave up 3 bases and J gave up 2 bases, with 23 bases separating them. This CDR3 has 19 amino acids. The CDR3 here is CASSIFNGDSRYGNQPQHF. In DNA, the CDR3 is TGTGCCAGTAGTATCTTTAATGGGGACTCGCGTTACGGCAATCAGCCCCAGCATTTT.

This chain uses TRBV30 with TRBJ1-1; 9 bases are shared with TRBD1. CDR3 length: 13 amino acids. Germline assignment: CDR1 GTSNPN and CDR2 SVGIG (reference sequence). V was clipped by 4 bases and J by 5 bases; unmatched bases: 5. The CDR3, as DNA: TGTGCCTGGACGCTGACAGGGGGTACTGAAGCTTTCTTT. It is translated as CAWTLTGGTEAFF. Full variable domain (rest looked up from reference TRBV30 and TRBJ1-1): SQTIHQWPATLVQPVGSPLSLECTVEGTSNPNLYWYRQAAGRGLQLLFYSVGIGQISSEVPQNLSASRPQDRQFILSSKKLLLSDSGFYLCAWTLTGGTEAFFGQGTRLTVV.

DNA for the CDR3: TGCGCCACCAAAGGAGAGGCCGCTAACTATGGCTACACCTTC. Encoded protein: CATKGEAANYGYTF. The V gene is TRBV5-1, the J gene TRBJ1-2; no firm D call. V was clipped by 9 bases and J by 0 bases, with 15 bases between them. This CDR3 has 14 amino acids. Germline values: CDR1 SGHRS, CDR2 YFSETQ.

A single count supports this clone. This chain uses TRBV5-4 with TRBJ2-7; D not certain. The CDR3 sequence is 12 residues long. CDR1 and CDR2 from the germline V gene are SGHNT and YYREEE (reference sequence). V was shortened by 4 bases and J by 4 bases, with 9 bases between the two germline ends. CDR3 sequence: CASSVDGYEQYF. The CDR3 region has the DNA TGTGCCAGCAGCGTGGACGGGTACGAGCAGTACTTC. Full variable domain (missing parts from reference TRBV5-4 and TRBJ2-7): ETGVTQSPTHLIKTRGQQVTLRCSSQSGHNTVSWYQQALGQGPQFIFQYYREEENGRGNFPPRFSGLQFPNYSSELNVNALELDDSALYLCASSVDGYEQYFGPGTRLTVT.

The rearrangement joins TRBV19 to TRBJ2-7; TRBD2 matches 7 bases. J lost 2 bases, V lost 4 bases, and 11 bases had no gene match. The CDR3 sequence is 16 residues long. Germline values: CDR1 LNHDA, CDR2 SQIVND (reference sequence). The CDR3 spells CASSRGEASGPYEQYF. CDR3 nucleotide sequence: TGTGCCAGTAGTAGGGGAGAGGCTAGCGGCCCCTACGAGCAGTACTTC.

This chain connects TRBV7-2 to TRBJ2-7; D call uncertain. CDR3 length: 14 residues. The germline gives CDR1 SGHTA, CDR2 FQGNSA. Trimming took 2 bases from V and 3 from J, leaving 11 bases between them. The CDR3 is CASSLHPVSYEQYF. Written as DNA, the CDR3 is TGTGCCAGCAGCTTACATCCGGTAAGCTACGAGCAGTACTTC.

The rearrangement joins TRBV5-1 to TRBJ2-7, with 8 bases fitting TRBD1. Germline loops: CDR1 SGHRS, CDR2 YFSETQ. V lost 5 bases, J lost 5 bases, and 12 bases stayed unmatched. The CDR3 loop spans 15 amino acids. CDR3 region: CASSPPSGTGDEQYF. The CDR3 DNA reads as TGCGCCAGCAGTCCCCCCTCCGGGACAGGAGACGAGCAGTACTTC.

This chain links TRBV3-1 (or the pseudogene TRBV3-2) with TRBJ2-1, with 11 bases matching TRBD2. The V gene end was trimmed by 5 bases and the J gene end by 7 bases; junction bases not matched to a gene: 7. CDR3 size: 15 residues. CDR1 is LGHDT, CDR2 YNNKEL, per germline (reference sequence). CDR3 sequence: CASSSPTSGINEQFF. The CDR3 nucleotides are TGTGCCAGCAGCTCGCCGACTAGCGGGATAAATGAGCAGTTCTTC.

Notes on this clone: The sample holds other DNA sequences that translate to the same CDR3. The chain recombines TRBV25-1 with TRBJ2-7, with 10 bases identical to TRBD1. The germline V gene encodes CDR1 MGHDK and CDR2 SYGVNS. V trimming: 6 bases; J trimming: 4 bases; junction bases outside the gene matches: 3. The CDR3 is 13 residues long. CDR3 nucleotide sequence: TGTGCCAGCAGCAGGGGACAGGGGTACGAGCAGTACTTC. Protein: CASSRGQGYEQYF.

In its sample, this clone was seen once. The V call is TRBV7-2, the J call TRBJ2-3; 8 nucleotides line up with TRBD2. Losses at the gene ends were 5 bases for V and 5 bases for J; bases not matched to a gene: 6. CDR1 SGHTA and CDR2 FQGNSA come from the germline V gene. The CDR3 covers 14 residues. The CDR3 protein is CASSPAGVLDTQYF. As DNA, the CDR3 is TGTGCCAGCAGCCCAGCGGGAGTTTTAGATACGCAGTATTTT.

In its sample, this clone was seen once. This chain links TRBV18 with TRBJ2-7; 12 nucleotides agree with TRBD2. This CDR3 has 16 residues. Germline CDR1 is KGHSH and CDR2 is LQKENI. V was pared by 5 bases and J by 2 bases, with 7 bases of the junction left unmatched. CDR3 loop: CASSSGLAGLTYEQYF. As DNA, the CDR3 is TGTGCCAGCTCATCGGGACTAGCGGGTTTGACCTACGAGCAGTACTTC.

In this sample, this clone turned up once. V is TRBV6-5 and J is TRBJ1-4; no definite D call. The length of the CDR3 is 11 residues. Trimming left V 8 bases short and J 5 bases short, with 6 bases between. Per germline, CDR1 MNHEY and CDR2 SVGAGI. CDR3 bases: TGTGCCAGCCGGCGGAATGAAAAACTGTTTTTT. Translating gives CASRRNEKLFF.

Comment on this clone: The junction departs from the called germline gene at one end, perhaps through a read error. The chain is built from TRBV2 and TRBJ1-1; D not resolved. The CDR3 covers 15 residues. Per the germline V gene, CDR1 is SNHLY and CDR2 is FYNNEI. The CDR3 coding sequence is TGTGCCAGCACTCATGAGGGCTTTAGGAACATTGAAGCTTTCTTT. Its protein product is CASTHEGFRNIEAFF. Full variable domain (remainder filled in from reference TRBV2 and TRBJ1-1): EPEVTQTPSHQVTQMGQEVILRCVPISNHLYFYWYRQILGQKVEFLVSFYNNEISEKSEIFDDQFSVERPDGSNFTLKIRSTKLEDSAMYFCASTHEGFRNIEAFFGQGTRLTVV.